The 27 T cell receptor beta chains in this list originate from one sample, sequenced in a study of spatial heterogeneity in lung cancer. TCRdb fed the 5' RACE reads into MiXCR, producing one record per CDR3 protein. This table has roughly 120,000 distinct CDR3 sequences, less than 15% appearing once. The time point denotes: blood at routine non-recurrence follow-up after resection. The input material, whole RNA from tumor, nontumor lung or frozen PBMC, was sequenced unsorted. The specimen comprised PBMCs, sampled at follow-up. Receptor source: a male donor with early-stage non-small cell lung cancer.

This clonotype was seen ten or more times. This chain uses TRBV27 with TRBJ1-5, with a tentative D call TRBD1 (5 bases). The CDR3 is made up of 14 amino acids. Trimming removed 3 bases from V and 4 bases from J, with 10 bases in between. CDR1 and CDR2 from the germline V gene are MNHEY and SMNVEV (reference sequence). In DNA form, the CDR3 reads TGTGCCAGCAGTTTCAATGACAGAAATCAGCCCCAGCATTTT. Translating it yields CASSFNDRNQPQHF.

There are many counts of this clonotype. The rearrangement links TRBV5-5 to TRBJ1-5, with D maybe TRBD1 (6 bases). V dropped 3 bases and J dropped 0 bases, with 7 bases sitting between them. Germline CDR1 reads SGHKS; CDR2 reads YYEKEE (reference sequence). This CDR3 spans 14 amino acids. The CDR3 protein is CASSYRDSNQPQHF. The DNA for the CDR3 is TGTGCCAGCAGCTACAGGGATAGCAATCAGCCCCAGCATTTT. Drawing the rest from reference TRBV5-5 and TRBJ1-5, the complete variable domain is DAGVTQSPTHLIKTRGQQVTLRCSPISGHKSVSWYQQVLGQGPQFIFQYYEKEERGRGNFPDRFSARQFPNYSSELNVNALLLGDSALYLCASSYRDSNQPQHFGDGTRLSIL.

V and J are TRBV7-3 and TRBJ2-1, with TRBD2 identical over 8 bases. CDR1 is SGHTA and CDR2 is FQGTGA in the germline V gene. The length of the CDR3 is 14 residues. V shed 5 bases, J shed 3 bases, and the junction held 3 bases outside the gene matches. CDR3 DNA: TGTGCCAGCAGCCTAGCGGGCGACTACAATGAGCAGTTCTTC. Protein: CASSLAGDYNEQFF.

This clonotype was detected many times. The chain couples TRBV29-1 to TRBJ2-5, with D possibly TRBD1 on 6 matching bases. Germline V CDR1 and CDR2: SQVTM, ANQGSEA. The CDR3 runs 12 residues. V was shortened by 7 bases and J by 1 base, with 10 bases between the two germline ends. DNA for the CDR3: TGCAGCGCCCTAGGGGGCCAAGAGACCCAGTACTTC. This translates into CSALGGQETQYF. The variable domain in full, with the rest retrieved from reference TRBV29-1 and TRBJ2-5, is SAVISQKPSRDICQRGTSLTIQCQVDSQVTMMFWYRQQPGQSLTLIATANQGSEATYESGFVIDKFPISRPNLTFSTLTVSNMSPEDSSIYLCSALGGQETQYFGPGTRLLVL.

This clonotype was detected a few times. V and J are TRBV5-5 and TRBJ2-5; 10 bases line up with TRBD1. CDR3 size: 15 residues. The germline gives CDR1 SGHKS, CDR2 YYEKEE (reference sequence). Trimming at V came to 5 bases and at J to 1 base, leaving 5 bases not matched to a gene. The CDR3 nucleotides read TGTGCCAGCAGTCCCGACAGGGGGCCCCAAGAGACCCAGTACTTC. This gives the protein CASSPDRGPQETQYF.

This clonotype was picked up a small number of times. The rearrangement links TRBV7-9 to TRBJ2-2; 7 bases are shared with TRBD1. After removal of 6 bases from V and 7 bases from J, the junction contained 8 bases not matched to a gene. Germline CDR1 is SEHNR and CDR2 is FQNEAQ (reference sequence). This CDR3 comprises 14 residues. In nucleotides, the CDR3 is TGTGCCAGCAGGAGACAGGGCGACGGCGGGGAGCTGTTTTTT. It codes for CASRRQGDGGELFF. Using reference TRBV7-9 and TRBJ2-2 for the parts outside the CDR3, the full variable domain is DTGVSQNPRHKITKRGQNVTFRCDPISEHNRLYWYRQTLGQGPEFLTYFQNEAQLEKSRLLSDRFSAERPKGSFSTLEIQRTEQGDSAMYLCASRRQGDGGELFFGEGSRLTVL.

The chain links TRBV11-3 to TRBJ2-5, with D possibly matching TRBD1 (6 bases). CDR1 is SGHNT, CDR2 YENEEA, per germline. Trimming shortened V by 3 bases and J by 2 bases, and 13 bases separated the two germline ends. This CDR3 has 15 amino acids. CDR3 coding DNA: TGTGCCAGCAGCTTGGGCAGGGGAAAACAAGAGACCCAGTACTTC. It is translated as CASSLGRGKQETQYF.

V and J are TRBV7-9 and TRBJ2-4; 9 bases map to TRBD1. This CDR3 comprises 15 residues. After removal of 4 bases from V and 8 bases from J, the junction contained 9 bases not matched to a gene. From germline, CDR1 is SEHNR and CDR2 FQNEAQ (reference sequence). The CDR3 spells CASSSGQGFADIQYF. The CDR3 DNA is TGTGCCAGCAGCTCGGGACAGGGATTCGCGGACATTCAGTACTTC.

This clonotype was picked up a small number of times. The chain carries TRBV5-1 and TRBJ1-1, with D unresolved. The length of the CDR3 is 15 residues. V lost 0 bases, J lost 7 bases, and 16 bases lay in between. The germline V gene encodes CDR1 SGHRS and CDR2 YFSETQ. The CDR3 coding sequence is TGCGCCAGCAGCTTGGTGGCCCCGGGGAAGGGTGAAGCTTTCTTT. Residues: CASSLVAPGKGEAFF.

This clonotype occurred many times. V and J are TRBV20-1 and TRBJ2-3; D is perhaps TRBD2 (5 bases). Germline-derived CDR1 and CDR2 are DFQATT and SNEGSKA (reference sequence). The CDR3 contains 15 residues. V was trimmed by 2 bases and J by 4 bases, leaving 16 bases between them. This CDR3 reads CSARRLEGSADTQYF. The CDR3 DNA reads TGCAGTGCTAGACGGCTGGAAGGTAGCGCAGATACGCAGTATTTT.

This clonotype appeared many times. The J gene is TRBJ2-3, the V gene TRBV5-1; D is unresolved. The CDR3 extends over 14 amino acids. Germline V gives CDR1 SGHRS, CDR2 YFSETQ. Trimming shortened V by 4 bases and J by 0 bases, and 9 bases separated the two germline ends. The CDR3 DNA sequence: TGCGCCAGCAGCCAAGCTGACAGCACAGATACGCAGTATTTT. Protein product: CASSQADSTDTQYF.

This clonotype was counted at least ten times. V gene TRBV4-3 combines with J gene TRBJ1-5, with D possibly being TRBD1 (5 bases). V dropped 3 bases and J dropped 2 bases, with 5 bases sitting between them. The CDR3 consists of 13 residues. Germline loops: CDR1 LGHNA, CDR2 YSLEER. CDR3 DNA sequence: TGCGCCAGCAGCCAGACAGGCAATCAGCCCCAGCATTTT. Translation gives CASSQTGNQPQHF.

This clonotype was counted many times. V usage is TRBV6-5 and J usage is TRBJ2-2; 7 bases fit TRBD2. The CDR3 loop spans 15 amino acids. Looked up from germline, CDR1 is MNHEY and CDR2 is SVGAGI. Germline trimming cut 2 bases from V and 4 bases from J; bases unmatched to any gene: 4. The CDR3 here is CASSYGSGATGELFF. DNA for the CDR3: TGTGCCAGCAGTTACGGGAGCGGGGCCACCGGGGAGCTGTTTTTT.

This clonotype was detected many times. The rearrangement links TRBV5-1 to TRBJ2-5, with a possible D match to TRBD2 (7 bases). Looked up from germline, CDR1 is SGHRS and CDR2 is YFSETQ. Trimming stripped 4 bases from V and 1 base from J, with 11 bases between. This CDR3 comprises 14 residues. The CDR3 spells CASSRGGVQETQYF. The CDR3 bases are TGCGCCAGCAGCCGCGGGGGCGTCCAAGAGACCCAGTACTTC.

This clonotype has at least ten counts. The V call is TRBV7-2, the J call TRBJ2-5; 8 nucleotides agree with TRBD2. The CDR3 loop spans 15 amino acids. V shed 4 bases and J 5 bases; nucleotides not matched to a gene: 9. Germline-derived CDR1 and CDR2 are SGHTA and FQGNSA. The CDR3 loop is CASSSRASGWETQYF. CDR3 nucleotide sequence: TGTGCCAGCAGCTCAAGGGCTAGCGGGTGGGAGACCCAGTACTTC.

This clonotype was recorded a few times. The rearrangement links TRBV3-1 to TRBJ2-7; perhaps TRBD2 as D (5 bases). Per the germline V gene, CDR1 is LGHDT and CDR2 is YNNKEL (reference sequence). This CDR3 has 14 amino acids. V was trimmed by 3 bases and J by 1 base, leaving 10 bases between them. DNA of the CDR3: TGTGCCAGCAGCCAGCCGGGAAAATCCTACGAGCAGTACTTC. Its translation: CASSQPGKSYEQYF.

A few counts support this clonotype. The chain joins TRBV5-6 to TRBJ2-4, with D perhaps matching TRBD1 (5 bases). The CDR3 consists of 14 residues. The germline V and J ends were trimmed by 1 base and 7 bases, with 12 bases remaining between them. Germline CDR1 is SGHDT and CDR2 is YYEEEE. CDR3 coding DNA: TGTGCCAGCAGCTTGCAGGGCGGACGGAACATTCAGTACTTC. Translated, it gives CASSLQGGRNIQYF.

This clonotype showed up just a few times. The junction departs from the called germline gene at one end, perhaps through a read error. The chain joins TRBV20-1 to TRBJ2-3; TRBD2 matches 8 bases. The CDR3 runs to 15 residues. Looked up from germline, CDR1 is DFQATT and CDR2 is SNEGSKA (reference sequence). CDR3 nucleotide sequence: TGCAGTGCCAGAGATAGCGGGGTCCGCACAGATACGCAGTATTTT. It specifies CSARDSGVRTDTQYF.

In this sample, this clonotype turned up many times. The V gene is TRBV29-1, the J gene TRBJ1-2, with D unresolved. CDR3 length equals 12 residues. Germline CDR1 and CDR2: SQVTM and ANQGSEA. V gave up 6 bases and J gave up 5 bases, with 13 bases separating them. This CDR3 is CSVGPTEYGYTF. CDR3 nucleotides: TGCAGCGTCGGGCCGACGGAGTATGGCTACACCTTC.

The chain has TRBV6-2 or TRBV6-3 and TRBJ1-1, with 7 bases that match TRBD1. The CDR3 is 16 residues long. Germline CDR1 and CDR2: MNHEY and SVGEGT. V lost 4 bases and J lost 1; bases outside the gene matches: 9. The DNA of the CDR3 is TGTGCCAGCAGTTCCTTGCCGGGACAGCCGAACACTGAAGCTTTCTTT. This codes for CASSSLPGQPNTEAFF.

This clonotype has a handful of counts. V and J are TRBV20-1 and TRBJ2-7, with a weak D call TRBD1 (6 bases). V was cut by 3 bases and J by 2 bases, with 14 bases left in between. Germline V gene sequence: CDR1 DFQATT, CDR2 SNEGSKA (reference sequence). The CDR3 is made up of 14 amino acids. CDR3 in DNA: TGCAGTGCTAGTAAGGGGACACCCCCCTACGAGCAGTACTTC. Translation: CSASKGTPPYEQYF.

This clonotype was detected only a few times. Written as DNA, the CDR3 is TGTGCCAGCAGCTCTACAGGGGTGAAAGGCAATCAGCCCCAGCATTTT. Protein product: CASSSTGVKGNQPQHF. The chain employs TRBV7-2 and TRBJ1-5, with 7 nucleotides matching TRBD1. Trimming took 4 bases from V and 2 from J; bases not matched to a gene: 8. The CDR3 extends over 16 amino acids. Germline V lookup: CDR1 SGHTA, CDR2 FQGNSA.

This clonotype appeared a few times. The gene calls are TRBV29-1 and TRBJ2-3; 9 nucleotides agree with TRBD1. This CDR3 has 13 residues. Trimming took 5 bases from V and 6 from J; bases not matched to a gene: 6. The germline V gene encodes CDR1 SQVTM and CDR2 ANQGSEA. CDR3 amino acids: CSVRDRAWDTQYF. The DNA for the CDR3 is TGCAGCGTTCGGGACAGGGCATGGGATACGCAGTATTTT.

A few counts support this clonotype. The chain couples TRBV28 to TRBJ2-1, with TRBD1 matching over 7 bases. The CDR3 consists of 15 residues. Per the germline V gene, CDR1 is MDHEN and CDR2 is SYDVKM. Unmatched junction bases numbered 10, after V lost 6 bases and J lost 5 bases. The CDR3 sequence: CASRLSGTVNNEQFF. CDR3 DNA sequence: TGTGCCAGCAGACTATCAGGGACAGTAAACAATGAGCAGTTCTTC. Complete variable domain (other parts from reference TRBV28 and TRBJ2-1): DVKVTQSSRYLVKRTGEKVFLECVQDMDHENMFWYRQDPGLGLRLIYFSYDVKMKEKGDIPEGYSVSREKKERFSLILESASTNQTSMYLCASRLSGTVNNEQFFGPGTRLTVL.

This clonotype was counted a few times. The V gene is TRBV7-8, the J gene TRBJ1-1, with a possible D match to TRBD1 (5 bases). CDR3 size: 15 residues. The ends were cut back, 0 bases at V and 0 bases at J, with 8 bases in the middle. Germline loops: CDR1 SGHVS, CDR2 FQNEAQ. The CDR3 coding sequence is TGTGCCAGCAGCTTAGCTAGGGGAATGAACACTGAAGCTTTCTTT. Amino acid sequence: CASSLARGMNTEAFF.

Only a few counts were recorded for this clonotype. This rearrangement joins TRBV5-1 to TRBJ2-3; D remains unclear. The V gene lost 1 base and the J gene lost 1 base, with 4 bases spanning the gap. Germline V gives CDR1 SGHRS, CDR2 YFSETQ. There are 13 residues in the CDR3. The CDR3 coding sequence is TGCGCCAGCAGCTTGAGGGGCACAGATACGCAGTATTTT. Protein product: CASSLRGTDTQYF.

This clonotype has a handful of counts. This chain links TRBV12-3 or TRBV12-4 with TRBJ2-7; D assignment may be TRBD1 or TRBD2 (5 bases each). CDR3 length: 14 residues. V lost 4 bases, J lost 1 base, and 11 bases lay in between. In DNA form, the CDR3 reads TGTGCCAGCAGTTGGGACCTCCCTTCCTACGAGCAGTACTTC. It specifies CASSWDLPSYEQYF.